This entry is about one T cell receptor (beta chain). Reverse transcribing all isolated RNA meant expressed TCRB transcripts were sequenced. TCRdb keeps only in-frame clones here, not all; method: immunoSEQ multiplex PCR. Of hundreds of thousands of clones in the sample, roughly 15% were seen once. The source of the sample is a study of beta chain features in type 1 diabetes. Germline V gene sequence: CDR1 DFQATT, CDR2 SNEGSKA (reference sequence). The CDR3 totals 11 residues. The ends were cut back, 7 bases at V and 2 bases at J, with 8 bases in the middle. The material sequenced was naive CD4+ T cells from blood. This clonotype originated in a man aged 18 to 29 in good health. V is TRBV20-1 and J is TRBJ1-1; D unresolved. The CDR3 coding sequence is TGCAGTGACTTCCTCAACACTGAAGCTTTCTTT. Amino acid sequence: CSDFLNTEAFF.